This TCR beta chain was documented in a study of cytomegalovirus exposure and HLA in healthy donors. The PCR was carried out with 60 Vbeta primers and 13 Jbeta primers. Here immunoSEQ multiplex PCR was the method, and the copy in TCRdb shows in-frame clones only, minus some. The sample has 200,000 to 250,000 clones; about three quarters are singletons. Study-level results: Later, an analysis found that common viral pathogens appeared to be linked with several of the most significant clusters. Indistinguishable V segments such as TRBV6-2 and TRBV6-3 were excluded. Researchers counted around 150 TCR beta chains as cytomegalovirus-associated. Using a false discovery rate of 0.05, a later analysis showed that 16,951 TCR beta sequences were associated with HLA alleles.

With respect to this clone: Its target is unknown.

The CDR3 is 15 residues long. Germline V gene sequence: CDR1 SEHNR, CDR2 FQNEAQ (reference sequence). V dropped 5 bases and J dropped 2 bases, with 10 bases sitting between them. This TCR derives from a woman in her fifties or sixties in good health and CMV-seropositive. Material: PBMCs. The chain employs TRBV7-9 and TRBJ2-6; perhaps TRBD1 as D (6 bases). CDR3 DNA: TGTGCCAGCAGCCAGGGGACAACTGGGGCCAACGTCCTGACTTTC. Protein product: CASSQGTTGANVLTF.